The 31 T cell receptor beta chains below were found in one sample sequenced in a study of cytomegalovirus exposure and HLA in healthy donors (dated by TCRdb to the late 2010s). Libraries were made using the immunoSEQ multiplex PCR assay. The multiplex PCR relied on a mix of 60 forward primers for TCR Vbeta segments and 13 reverse primers for TCR Jbeta segments. TCRdb carries this immuneACCESS record with in-frame sequences only. Its versions omit some clonotypes, under half of them owing to an unresolved V gene in the studies checked, with the rest unexplained. The table for this sample lists approximately 160,000 clones; roughly 86% of them were counted only once. More than 4% of the sample lies in the top ten. The sequenced material came from PBMCs. These receptors were taken from a girl aged 5-17 years in good health and CMV-seropositive.

On this clone itself: The conserved phenylalanine or tryptophan normally closing the CDR3 is absent here, so this likely arose from a read error. The V gene is TRBV9, the J gene TRBJ1-3, with D unclear. Germline V gene sequence: CDR1 SGDLS, CDR2 YYNGEE. The CDR3 length is 16 residues. V lost 4 bases to trimming and J lost 3 bases, with 17 bases between them. CDR3 amino acids: CASSPREGIGGNTIYS. The CDR3 coding sequence is TGTGCCAGCAGCCCTCGGGAGGGAATCGGTGGAAACACCATATATTCT.

The chain carries TRBV11-3 and TRBJ1-1; D unresolved. CDR3 length: 14 residues. V gave up 3 bases and J gave up 3 bases, with 11 bases separating them. Germline CDR1 and CDR2: SGHNT and YENEEA. CDR3 protein: CASSLGREYTEAFF. CDR3 sequence (DNA): TGTGCCAGCAGCTTGGGGAGGGAGTACACTGAAGCTTTCTTT. Variable domain in full (rest from reference TRBV11-3 and TRBJ1-1): EAGVVQSPRYKIIEKKQPVAFWCNPISGHNTLYWYLQNLGQGPELLIRYENEEAVDDSQLPKDRFSAERLKGVDSTLKIQPAELGDSAVYLCASSLGREYTEAFFGQGTRLTVV.

This clone is a singleton in its sample. CDR3 residues: CASSGNHRDIHEQYF. In DNA form, the CDR3 reads TGCGCCAGCAGCGGAAATCACAGGGACATCCACGAGCAGTACTTC. J is TRBJ2-7 and V is TRBV5-1, with a weak D call TRBD1 (6 bases). V lost 4 bases and J 5 bases, leaving 19 bases between the germline ends. Germline lookup yields CDR1 SGHRS and CDR2 YFSETQ. This CDR3 contains 15 residues.

This chain links TRBV27 with TRBJ2-3; 7 bases map to TRBD2. V shed 7 bases and J 5 bases; nucleotides not matched to a gene: 3. Per the germline V gene, CDR1 is MNHEY and CDR2 is SMNVEV (reference sequence). The CDR3 has 12 amino acids. The DNA of the CDR3 is TGTGCCAGCAAGCGGGGTGGAGATACGCAGTATTTT. It specifies CASKRGGDTQYF.

The rearrangement links TRBV13 to TRBJ2-5, with a weak D call TRBD1 (6 bases). Gene TRBJ2-7 matches the end of the DNA better, so the J call may be wrong. This CDR3 has 14 amino acids. Looked up from germline, CDR1 is PRHDT and CDR2 is FYEKMQ (reference sequence). CDR3 sequence: CASSLRGGSYEQYF. CDR3 DNA sequence: TGTGCCAGCTCCCTTAGAGGGGGCTCCTACGAGCAGTACTTC.

This chain uses TRBV5-1 with TRBJ1-2; TRBD1 is a possible D gene (6 bases). CDR3 length: 12 amino acids. V shed 4 bases and J shed 6 bases, with 10 bases lying between them. Germline CDR1 SGHRS, CDR2 YFSETQ. The DNA for the CDR3 is TGCGCCAGCAGCCCACAGGGAGATGGCTACACCTTC. This translates into CASSPQGDGYTF.

The gene calls are TRBV25-1 and TRBJ2-7; TRBD2 is a possible D gene (6 bases). The V end was cut by 4 bases, the J end by 3 bases, with 19 bases between. The CDR3 has 16 residues. Germline assignment: CDR1 MGHDK and CDR2 SYGVNS. The CDR3 loop is CASSVLTRGEYYEQYF. The CDR3 DNA is TGTGCCAGCAGTGTTTTGACTAGAGGGGAATACTACGAGCAGTACTTC.

A single count supports this clone. The J gene is TRBJ1-1, the V gene TRBV12-5; D remains unclear. In germline, CDR1 is LGHNT, CDR2 FRNRAP. V dropped 1 base and J dropped 1 base, with 7 bases sitting between them. The CDR3 is 14 amino acids. The CDR3 reads CASGLAFRNTEAFF. CDR3 coding DNA: TGTGCTAGTGGTTTGGCCTTTCGGAACACTGAAGCTTTCTTT.

V usage is TRBV10-1 and J usage is TRBJ2-7; the D gene is possibly TRBD2 (5 bases). The CDR3 contains 15 residues. Trimming stripped 2 bases from V and 6 bases from J, with 17 bases between. Germline CDR1 WNHNN, CDR2 SYGVQD (reference sequence). For the CDR3, the DNA is TGCGCCAGCAGTGAGGGCAGGACGAGGGTTTTCGAGCAGTACTTC. Protein product: CASSEGRTRVFEQYF.

This sequence joins TRBV5-1 and TRBJ2-5, with D tentatively TRBD2 (5 bases). V was cut by 2 bases and J by 4 bases, with 6 bases left in between. Germline V gene data show CDR1 as SGHRS and CDR2 as YFSETQ. CDR3 length: 12 residues. In DNA form, the CDR3 reads TGCGCCAGCAGCTTCCTAGCAGAGACCCAGTACTTC. Amino acid sequence: CASSFLAETQYF.

There are a few counts of this clone. V usage is TRBV2 and J usage is TRBJ2-7; 8 bases fit TRBD1. CDR1 and CDR2 from the germline V gene are SNHLY and FYNNEI. Trimming at V came to 4 bases and at J to 6 bases, leaving 5 bases not matched to a gene. The CDR3 is made up of 13 amino acids. The CDR3 loop reads CASSGTGFGEQYF. CDR3 sequence (DNA): TGTGCCAGCAGTGGGACAGGGTTTGGCGAGCAGTACTTC.

CDR3 sequence: CASSFRDRGLNYGYTF. The CDR3 DNA is TGTGCCAGCAGCTTCCGGGACAGGGGTCTAAACTATGGCTACACCTTC. The genes are TRBV5-4 and TRBJ1-2, with TRBD1 identical over 10 bases. V lost 2 bases, J lost 2 bases, and 6 bases stayed unmatched. Germline values: CDR1 SGHNT, CDR2 YYREEE (reference sequence). The CDR3 runs to 16 residues.

This clone was detected only once. This chain links TRBV13 with TRBJ2-7; the D gene is possibly TRBD1 (5 bases). Per the germline V gene, CDR1 is PRHDT and CDR2 is FYEKMQ (reference sequence). CDR3 length: 13 amino acids. V dropped 11 bases and J dropped 0 bases, with 14 bases sitting between them. CDR3 loop: CASGPGGSYEQYF. CDR3 bases: TGTGCCTCAGGGCCGGGCGGCTCCTACGAGCAGTACTTC. Looking up the rest from reference TRBV13 and TRBJ2-7 gives the full variable domain: AAGVIQSPRHLIKEKRETATLKCYPIPRHDTVYWYQQGPGQDPQFLISFYEKMQSDKGSIPDRFSAQQFSDYHSELNMSSLELGDSALYFCASGPGGSYEQYFGPGTRLTVT.

J is TRBJ1-5 and V is TRBV5-1; tentative D call: TRBD1 (5 bases). Trimming removed 3 bases from V and 0 bases from J, with 7 bases in between. The CDR3 spans 14 residues. The germline V gene has CDR1 SGHRS and CDR2 YFSETQ. The CDR3 nucleotides read TGCGCCAGCAGCTCGGGGGATAGCAATCAGCCCCAGCATTTT. Its translation is CASSSGDSNQPQHF. The whole variable domain, remainder taken from reference TRBV5-1 and TRBJ1-5, is KAGVTQTPRYLIKTRGQQVTLSCSPISGHRSVSWYQQTPGQGLQFLFEYFSETQRNKGNFPGRFSGRQFSNSRSEMNVSTLELGDSALYLCASSSGDSNQPQHFGDGTRLSIL.

The V gene is TRBV6-1, the J gene TRBJ1-1; D not resolved. CDR3 length: 13 residues. Trimming cost V 7 bases and J 0 bases, with 9 bases left between them. Germline-derived CDR1 and CDR2 are MNHNS and SASEGT. CDR3 sequence: CASTQTVNTEAFF. DNA of the CDR3: TGTGCCAGCACTCAAACAGTGAACACTGAAGCTTTCTTT.

The V gene is TRBV6-5, the J gene TRBJ1-1; 8 positions agree with TRBD1. Losses at the gene ends were 2 bases for V and 4 bases for J; bases not matched to a gene: 6. Germline CDR1 is MNHEY and CDR2 is SVGAGI. This CDR3 comprises 15 residues. The DNA for the CDR3 is TGTGCCAGCAGTTACGGTACAGGGGGGATCACTGAAGCTTTCTTT. This translates into CASSYGTGGITEAFF.

J is TRBJ1-4 and V is TRBV11-2; the D gene is possibly TRBD1 (5 bases). Deletions cut 5 bases from V and 7 bases from J, with 14 bases between. The CDR3 is 14 residues long. Germline V CDR1 and CDR2: SGHAT, FQNNGV. DNA for the CDR3: TGTGCCAGCAGCCCTCCGGGGGGTGGTGAAAAACTGTTTTTT. Residues: CASSPPGGGEKLFF. The variable domain in full, with the rest retrieved from reference TRBV11-2 and TRBJ1-4, is EAGVAQSPRYKIIEKRQSVAFWCNPISGHATLYWYQQILGQGPKLLIQFQNNGVVDDSQLPKDRFSAERLKGVDSTLKIQPAKLEDSAVYLCASSPPGGGEKLFFGSGTQLSVL.

V usage is TRBV19 and J usage is TRBJ1-2; perhaps TRBD1 as D (6 bases). V was shortened by 6 bases and J by 3 bases, with 14 bases between the two germline ends. The CDR3 has 14 residues. Germline CDR1 reads LNHDA; CDR2 reads SQIVND (reference sequence). CDR3 residues: CASSPGDGHYGYTF. The DNA of the CDR3 is TGTGCCAGTAGCCCAGGGGACGGCCACTATGGCTACACCTTC.

A remark on this clone: The sample holds other DNA sequences that translate to the same CDR3. This chain uses TRBV10-1 with TRBJ1-1, with D perhaps TRBD1 (6 bases). Trimming pared 3 bases from V and 5 bases from J, leaving 7 bases between. The CDR3 is 12 amino acids. CDR1 WNHNN and CDR2 SYGVQD come from the germline V gene (reference sequence). Here the CDR3 reads CASSEGGTEAFF. The CDR3 bases are TGCGCCAGCAGTGAAGGGGGAACTGAAGCTTTCTTT.

V and J are TRBV18 and TRBJ1-2; possible D gene TRBD1, 5 bases. CDR1 and CDR2 from the germline V gene are KGHSH and LQKENI. V lost 1 base to trimming and J lost 5 bases, with 14 bases between them. The CDR3 covers 15 residues. The CDR3 DNA sequence: TGTGCCAGCTCACCACAGGGGAATGGTGGTTATGGCTACACCTTC. Its protein product is CASSPQGNGGYGYTF.

V is TRBV13 and J is TRBJ2-5, with D possibly TRBD2 on 6 matching bases. This CDR3 region has 16 residues. V gave up 5 bases and J gave up 3 bases, with 19 bases separating them. CDR1 and CDR2 from the germline V gene are PRHDT and FYEKMQ (reference sequence). CDR3 protein: CASSPRGWDLKETQYF. The CDR3 DNA reads as TGTGCCAGCAGCCCGAGGGGCTGGGACTTGAAAGAGACCCAGTACTTC.

The chain couples TRBV27 to TRBJ2-1; 10 positions agree with TRBD2. The CDR3 consists of 14 residues. With 6 bases clipped from V and 4 bases from J, the junction kept 3 bases outside the gene matches. CDR1 MNHEY and CDR2 SMNVEV come from the germline V gene (reference sequence). CDR3 coding DNA: TGTGCCAGCAGCACTAGCGGGGAGTACAATGAGCAGTTCTTC. Residues: CASSTSGEYNEQFF.

CDR3 DNA sequence: TGTGCCAGCAGAAAACAGGGAAGAAATCAGCCCCAGCATTTT. As protein: CASRKQGRNQPQHF. This chain joins TRBV28 and TRBJ1-5; tentatively, D is TRBD1 (6 bases). V lost 6 bases, J lost 4 bases, and 13 bases lay in between. CDR1 is MDHEN and CDR2 is SYDVKM in the germline V gene. This CDR3 has 14 amino acids. The full variable domain, its missing parts supplied by reference TRBV28 and TRBJ1-5, is DVKVTQSSRYLVKRTGEKVFLECVQDMDHENMFWYRQDPGLGLRLIYFSYDVKMKEKGDIPEGYSVSREKKERFSLILESASTNQTSMYLCASRKQGRNQPQHFGDGTRLSIL.

The rearrangement uses TRBV2 and TRBJ2-5, with 9 nucleotides matching TRBD1. Germline values: CDR1 SNHLY, CDR2 FYNNEI. Trimming took 2 bases from V and 12 from J; bases not matched to a gene: 13. CDR3 length equals 15 residues. The CDR3 sequence: CASSEYHGQGSLEYF. As DNA, the CDR3 is TGTGCCAGCAGTGAATATCACGGACAGGGGAGTTTGGAGTACTTC. Full variable domain (remainder filled in from reference TRBV2 and TRBJ2-5): EPEVTQTPSHQVTQMGQEVILRCVPISNHLYFYWYRQILGQKVEFLVSFYNNEISEKSEIFDDQFSVERPDGSNFTLKIRSTKLEDSAMYFCASSEYHGQGSLEYFGPGTRLLVL.

The CDR3 coding sequence is TGTGCCAGCTCACCAAAATTGTCACAGGGGCTCACTGAAGCTTTCTTT. This encodes CASSPKLSQGLTEAFF. This chain connects TRBV18 to TRBJ1-1; 7 bases fit TRBD1. The CDR3 contains 16 residues. Trimming removed 2 bases from V and 4 bases from J; junction bases left unmatched: 10. In germline, CDR1 is KGHSH, CDR2 LQKENI.

V and J are TRBV14 and TRBJ1-3; 9 nucleotides align to TRBD1. Germline V gene sequence: CDR1 SGHDN, CDR2 FVKESK. The CDR3 has 14 residues. V lost 6 bases, J lost 2 bases, and 2 bases stayed unmatched. The CDR3 sequence: CASSRQGAGNTIYF. Here the CDR3 DNA reads TGTGCCAGCAGTCGACAGGGGGCTGGAAACACCATATATTTT. Full variable domain (outside the CDR3, taken from reference TRBV14 and TRBJ1-3): EAGVTQFPSHSVIEKGQTVTLRCDPISGHDNLYWYRRVMGKEIKFLLHFVKESKQDESGMPNNRFLAERTGGTYSTLKVQPAELEDSGVYFCASSRQGAGNTIYFGEGSWLTVV.

For the CDR3, the DNA is TGTGCCAGCAGCTGGGGAGGAAGAGGTCAGCCCCAGCATTTT. Translating it yields CASSWGGRGQPQHF. The J gene is TRBJ1-5, the V gene TRBV7-9; the D is unclear. The CDR3 loop spans 14 amino acids. Trimming shortened V by 4 bases and J by 6 bases, and 13 bases separated the two germline ends. Germline loops: CDR1 SEHNR, CDR2 FQNEAQ (reference sequence).

The chain uses TRBV4-1 and TRBJ2-3, with D perhaps TRBD2 (7 bases). CDR3 length: 16 amino acids. The germline gives CDR1 MGHRA, CDR2 YSYEKL. V lost 0 bases and J lost 1, with 11 bases in between. In DNA form, the CDR3 reads TGCGCCAGCAGCCAAGATACGGGGGGCCGCACAGATACGCAGTATTTT. This codes for CASSQDTGGRTDTQYF.

This chain joins TRBV9 and TRBJ1-4, with 7 bases aligning to TRBD1. Germline trimming cut 4 bases from V and 4 bases from J; bases unmatched to any gene: 7. This CDR3 spans 15 amino acids. Germline V gene data show CDR1 as SGDLS and CDR2 as YYNGEE. The CDR3 sequence: CASSLRQGGNEKLFF. CDR3 sequence (DNA): TGTGCCAGCAGCTTACGACAGGGAGGTAATGAAAAACTGTTTTTT.

This clone was observed once. V usage is TRBV9 and J usage is TRBJ1-1, with D uncertain. Between the trimmed V and J ends, which lost 0 bases and 2 bases, there was a span of 8 bases. Germline V gene lookup returns CDR1 SGDLS and CDR2 YYNGEE. This CDR3 has 14 amino acids. The CDR3 is CASSVVAGNTEAFF. CDR3 nucleotide sequence: TGTGCCAGCAGCGTAGTGGCGGGAAACACTGAAGCTTTCTTT.

In its sample, this clone was seen a few times. V gene TRBV6-1 combines with J gene TRBJ1-2; 7 positions agree with TRBD1. The germline gives CDR1 MNHNS, CDR2 SASEGT. J lost 6 bases, V lost 1 base, and 5 bases had no gene match. The CDR3 loop spans 14 amino acids. The CDR3 DNA reads TGTGCCAGCAGTGAAGTAGAGGGACAGAATGGCTACACCTTC. Protein sequence: CASSEVEGQNGYTF.